The present T cell receptor (beta chain) was sequenced within a study of blood T cell repertoires in COVID-19 (dated by TCRdb to the early 2020s). About the investigation overall: Samples covering the acute and convalescent phases of COVID-19 were provided by collaborators in the United States, Italy and Spain. The prospective study material was composed of cDNA or gDNA derived from T cells, B-cell-depleted T cells, or PBMCs. Subjects who had been exposed to COVID-19, were actively infected with it, or had recovered from it provided the deeply sampled blood TCRbeta repertoires that made up the dataset. The repertoires were released in a freely available public database meant as a resource for research on the immune response to SARS-CoV-2. The samples were drawn from two sources: the first 160 participants of the ongoing ImmuneRACE study, and 1,000 to 1,500 subjects contributed by 6 global collaborators. Sample metadata almost always included a de-identified subject ID, COVID-19 status, age in years and sex. Where available, HLA class I and class II types were taken from metadata supplied by the sample provider and were not determined by assay-based typing.

Remarks on this clone: No cognate antigen has been identified for it. Per-base qualities were not stored, and no clone one base away is much larger.

Beyond this particular receptor, the publication reports: Clinical and demographic metadata were provided uncurated, with the amount varying by source and participant.

TCRbeta CDR3 regions were amplified from genomic DNA using the immunoSEQ Assay, a bias-controlled multiplex PCR. The source study handled its data this way. The number of nucleated cells in each sample was estimated by amplification of reference gene primers within the assay. To quantify the absolute abundance of each unique TCRbeta CDR3 rearrangement, sequence reads were collapsed and filtered. For each sample, productive Simpson clonality was calculated as the square root of Simpson's diversity index across productive rearrangements. Not all clones reach the TCRdb copy of this immuneACCESS table, which keeps in-frame sequences only. Checked studies attribute under half of the gap to unresolved V genes and leave the rest unexplained. V, J and clone size are taken as reported in that table, and D and trimming were inferred from the DNA itself. Counted in this sample were fewer than 300,000 clones; under 90% of them appeared once. Roughly 10% of the sample lies in the top ten.

At one collaborating source in Seattle, patients were enrolled during active infection and were followed longitudinally through the course of disease. The collaborating institutions used their own protocols to collect whole blood in K2EDTA tubes. Collaborator samples were shipped for TCRbeta analysis as frozen whole blood, isolated PBMCs, or DNA extracted from either sample type. Spanning cysteine to phenylalanine, the CDR3 consists of 14 amino acids. The only DNA kept is the CDR3, 42 bases in frame from the first base. Relative to germline, V is missing 8 bases and J is missing 3 bases, with 7 bases of the junction outside any gene match. The germline V gene specifies SNHLY as CDR1 and FYNNEI as CDR2.

This clonotype originated in a man aged 50 to 59 with COVID-19, enrolled during active disease. The sample consisted of peripheral blood. Recombination joined TRBV2 with TRBJ1-3; TRBD1 agrees with 7 junctional bases. The bases read TGTGCCAGCTCCTCGACAGGGAATGGAAACACCATATATTTT. Its product reads: CASSSTGNGNTIYF.